Sequencing of this TCR beta chain was carried out in a study of regulatory T cells in long-lasting Graves disease. As for the study in general: Graves' patients (newly diagnosed) had been on antithyroid drugs under 3 months.

The germline V and J ends were trimmed by 4 bases and 8 bases, with 21 bases remaining between them. The CDR3 contains 15 residues. Germline V gene data show CDR1 as SGDLS and CDR2 as YYNGEE. In this sample, this clonotype turned up many times. The authors built TCR beta libraries using iRepertoire HTBI primers and Arm-PCR of CDR3 regions. Original handling: Sample data revealed fewer than 70 TRBV and over twelve TRBJ segments. TCRdb recomputed calls from the multiplex PCR reads with MiXCR, one row per CDR3 protein. The V and J calls, along with clone size, are taken from TCRdb and not from the paper's own processing. The sample yields over 200,000 distinct CDR3 sequences, around 16% seen once. Noted time point: newly diagnosed GD, antithyroid drugs for less than 3 months. Making the TCR library involved RNA that had been extracted from PBMCs.

The sequence came from a female donor with Graves disease. The material was peripheral blood mononuclear cells (PBMCs), obtained at new diagnosis, from a patient treated with antithyroid drugs. This chain links TRBV9 with TRBJ1-2, with D perhaps TRBD1 (5 bases). The chain's CDR3 is CASSPLPGEESGYTF. CDR3 DNA: TGTGCCAGCAGCCCTTTACCGGGGGAAGAGAGCGGCTACACCTTC.